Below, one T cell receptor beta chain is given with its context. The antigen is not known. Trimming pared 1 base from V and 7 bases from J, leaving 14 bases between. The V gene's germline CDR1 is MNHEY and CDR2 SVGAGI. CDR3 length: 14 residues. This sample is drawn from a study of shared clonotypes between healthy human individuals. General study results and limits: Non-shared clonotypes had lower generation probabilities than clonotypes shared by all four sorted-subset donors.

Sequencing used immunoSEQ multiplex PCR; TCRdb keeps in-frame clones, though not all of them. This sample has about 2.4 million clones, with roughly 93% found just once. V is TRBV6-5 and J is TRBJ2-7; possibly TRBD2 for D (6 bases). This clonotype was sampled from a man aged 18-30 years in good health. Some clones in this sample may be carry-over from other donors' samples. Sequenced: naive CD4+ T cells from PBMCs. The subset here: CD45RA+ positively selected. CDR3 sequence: CASSYLAEGEEQYF. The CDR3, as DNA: TGTGCCAGCAGTTACTTAGCGGAAGGGGAAGAGCAGTACTTC.